The rows below give T cell receptor beta chains drawn from one sample of a study of CXCR3-negative and CXCR3-positive naive CD8 T cells. TCRdb re-called the 5' RACE reads and catalogs CDR3 proteins one per entry, DNA excluded. This sample carries some 130,000 distinct CDR3 sequences, with roughly 0.59% going to the ten biggest clones. The material sequenced was naive CXCR3+ CD8+ T cells from blood. The receptors come from a human donor in good health. Some clones in this sample may be carry-over from other donors' samples. CDR3s include the opening cysteine and the closing phenylalanine or tryptophan.

TRBV4-1	TRBJ2-1	CASSQPGLAYEQFF
TRBV7-2	TRBJ2-3	CASSLPSPTGVSTQYF
TRBV30	TRBJ1-1	CAWSPGTGDMNTEAFF
TRBV27	TRBJ2-7	CASSLGTGGNEQYF
TRBV14	TRBJ2-7	CASSRRDHLAYEQYF
TRBV10-2	TRBJ2-1	CASPFRRAPRDEQFF
TRBV7-9	TRBJ1-1	CASSSRPNSGNTEAFF
TRBV7-2	TRBJ2-7	CASRASSGGDYEQYF
TRBV9	TRBJ1-6	CASSAGQGLNSPLHF
TRBV7-9	TRBJ2-1	CASGTDYNEQFF
TRBV5-1	TRBJ2-7	CASRLAGLTTYEQYF
TRBV29-1	TRBJ2-2	CSVEELAGDGELFF
TRBV20-1	TRBJ2-7	CSATPLGTASSYEQYF
TRBV7-9	TRBJ2-3	CASSSDLPTSGITDTQYF
TRBV20-1	TRBJ2-5	CSARDRGYQETQYF
TRBV5-1	TRBJ2-2	CASSSRDMAGELFF
TRBV5-1	TRBJ2-7	CASSLEGDITPTYEQYF
TRBV15	TRBJ2-1	CATSNRVGLFYNEQFF
TRBV14	TRBJ2-7	CASSHGGIKTYEQYF
TRBV4-3	TRBJ2-3	CASSQSPGQASDTQYF
TRBV4-1	TRBJ2-7	CASSQPRVGTYEQYF
TRBV11-3	TRBJ2-7	CASSYRGEAYEQYF
TRBV24-1	TRBJ2-3	CATSDLGGTQYF
TRBV29-1	TRBJ2-1	CSVETLETQGYEQFF
TRBV29-1	TRBJ2-1	CSVVGWGHSEQFF
TRBV7-9	TRBJ1-1	CASSPTAGIDEAFF
TRBV19	TRBJ2-3	CASSIDPDGKAMDTQYF
TRBV27	TRBJ2-1	CASSLSDGGSGFF
TRBV19	TRBJ2-7	CASGGQEGYEKYF
TRBV12-3/TRBV12-4	TRBJ2-2	CASSLTGGRTGELFF
TRBV12-3/TRBV12-4	TRBJ2-7	CASSYGQVSYEQYF
TRBV7-3	TRBJ1-1	CASSSTFSSEAFF
TRBV25-1	TRBJ2-7	CASSPPVGSEQYF
TRBV11-2	TRBJ2-1	CASSLVSYNEQFF
TRBV14	TRBJ2-7	CASSLTSGSSQYF
TRBV30	TRBJ2-3	CAWSEAVNTDTQYF
TRBV11-3	TRBJ2-7	CASSFDGTFGQYF
TRBV2	TRBJ2-7	CASSDGRPYEQYF
TRBV29-1	TRBJ1-2	CSVDQGGGYTF
TRBV7-9	TRBJ2-7	CASSLSGESDYEQYF
TRBV30	TRBJ2-3	CAWTRLAGRDTQYF
TRBV28	TRBJ2-7	CASASTGTAYEQYF